This TCR beta chain was captured in a study of blood T cell repertoires in COVID-19 (dated by TCRdb to about 2020). Regarding the complete study: Collaborator samples came from the United States, Italy and Spain and covered acute and convalescent phases of COVID-19. The prospective study material was composed of cDNA or gDNA derived from T cells, B-cell-depleted T cells, or PBMCs. Samples were obtained from the ongoing ImmuneRACE study (first 160 participants) and from about 1,300 subjects provided by 6 global collaborators. The repertoires were released in a freely available public database meant as a resource for research on the immune response to SARS-CoV-2. A de-identified subject ID, COVID-19 status, age in years and sex were almost always included in the sample metadata. Deeply sampled blood TCRbeta repertoires from subjects exposed to, actively infected with, or recovered from COVID-19 were included in the dataset. Where available, HLA class I and class II types were obtained from metadata supplied by the sample provider rather than from assay-based typing. Broader findings and caveats from the paper: The amount of clinical and demographic metadata varied by source and participant and was provided uncurated.

TCRbeta CDR3 regions were amplified from genomic DNA by means of the immunoSEQ Assay, a bias-controlled multiplex PCR. The study's own analysis went as follows. The number of nucleated cells in each sample was estimated by amplification of reference gene primers within the assay. To quantify the absolute abundance of each unique TCRbeta CDR3 rearrangement, sequence reads were collapsed and filtered. For each sample, productive Simpson clonality was calculated as the square root of Simpson's diversity index across productive rearrangements. TCRdb holds this immuneACCESS table with in-frame rearrangements only. Some clones are missing; in checked studies, unresolved V genes explain under half, and the rest has no known cause. From that table come the V and J calls and clone size; the DNA was used to work out D and trimming. This sample comprises 40,000 or so clones, about 79% of them detected only once. The ten largest account for more than 20% of the sample.

As regards this clone: What this receptor recognizes is not known. The input lacks base qualities; no much larger clone sits a single base away.

Each collaborating institution followed its own protocols to collect whole blood in K2EDTA tubes. For TCRbeta analysis, collaborator samples were shipped as frozen whole blood, as isolated PBMCs, or as DNA extracted from either sample type. The sequenced sample consisted of peripheral blood. This clonotype originated in a human donor with acute or convalescent COVID-19. The donor label of this sample is uncertain.

The nucleotide sequence is TGTGCCAGCAGCCCTGAACGGACAGGACGCTATGGCTACACCTTC. It encodes CASSPERTGRYGYTF. The rearranged chain carries TRBV3-1 (or the pseudogene TRBV3-2) and TRBJ1-2; TRBD1 fits 7 bases in the junction. From a lookup of the germline V gene (reference sequence), CDR1 and CDR2 are LGHDT and YNNKEL. Including cysteine and phenylalanine, the CDR3 has 15 amino acids. Only CDR3 DNA is held: 45 bases, read in frame from base 1. Relative to germline, V is missing 4 bases and J is missing 4 bases, with 9 bases of the junction outside any gene match.